This TCR beta chain was captured in a study of Ad26.COV2.S vaccination and SARS-CoV-2 variants. Study-level information: Donor participated within the Ad26.COV2.S arm of the COV1001 trial. Ad26.COV2.S, an intramuscular injection, was given once or twice 56 days apart. General study results and limits: Greater spike-specific TCR breadth was seen in vaccine recipients than in placebo recipients.

Profiled with immunoSEQ multiplex PCR; TCRdb holds only in-frame clones, not every one. The sample has around 450,000 clones, around 87% seen once. This CDR3 comprises 16 residues. V shed 4 bases and J shed 6 bases, with 18 bases lying between them. CDR1 is LNHDA, CDR2 SQIVND, per germline (reference sequence). With regard to this clone: Its antigen is not identified.

The treatment denotes: around 19 received Ad26.COV2.S at low or high dose, single or two shots; about five received placebo; per-sample allocation not given. Material that was analyzed had been drawn on day 63 after the first vaccine or placebo injection. This sequence originates from a person between 18 and 65 years old who received the Ad26.COV2.S COVID-19 vaccine or a placebo. The chain couples TRBV19 to TRBJ2-2; D possibly corresponds to TRBD1 (6 bases). Material: peripheral blood, obtained in a trial of Ad26.COV2.S vaccine versus placebo. CDR3 nucleotides: TGTGCCAGTAGTAATCCAGGGGACCCTGGGCCCGGGGAGCTGTTTTTT. This codes for CASSNPGDPGPGELFF.